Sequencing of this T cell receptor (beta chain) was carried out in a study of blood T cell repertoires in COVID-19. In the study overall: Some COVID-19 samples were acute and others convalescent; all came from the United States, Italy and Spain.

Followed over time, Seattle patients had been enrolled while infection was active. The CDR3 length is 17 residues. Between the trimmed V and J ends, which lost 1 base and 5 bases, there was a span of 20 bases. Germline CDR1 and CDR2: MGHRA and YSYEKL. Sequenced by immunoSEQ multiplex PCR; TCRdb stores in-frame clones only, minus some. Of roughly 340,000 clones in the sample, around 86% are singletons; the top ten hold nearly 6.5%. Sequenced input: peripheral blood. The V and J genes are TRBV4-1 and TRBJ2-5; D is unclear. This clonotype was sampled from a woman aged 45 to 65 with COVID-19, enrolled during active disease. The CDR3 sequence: CASSQGFRDWKSETQYF. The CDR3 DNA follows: TGCGCCAGCAGCCAAGGATTTCGTGACTGGAAGAGCGAGACCCAGTACTTC.